This entry is about one TCR beta chain. Its antigen is currently unknown. This record comes from a study of beta chain features in type 1 diabetes. Background on the study: Cell yields, gender and age were similar in healthy donors and patients. Study findings and constraints: Researchers could not determine here whether HLA type influences TCRB rearrangement. A pattern of fewer insertions and more deletions at VDJ junctions was seen in type 1 diabetes patients.

The whole isolated RNA underwent reverse transcription, so sequencing captured expressed TCRB transcripts. TCRdb's copy holds only in-frame clones and misses some; the assay was immunoSEQ multiplex PCR. The sample holds fewer than 900,000 clones; roughly 15% are singletons and the top ten take 0.023%. The CDR3 has 15 residues. J gave up 1 base and V 3 bases, and 4 bases lay outside the gene matches. The germline V gene encodes CDR1 LNHDA and CDR2 SQIVND (reference sequence). The receptor was derived from a woman aged 18-29 years in good health. The sample consisted of naive CD4+ T cells from blood. This chain uses TRBV19 with TRBJ1-2; 8 bases are a match to TRBD1. The CDR3 loop is CASSIGQGGNYGYTF. DNA for the CDR3: TGTGCCAGTAGTATTGGACAGGGCGGTAACTATGGCTACACCTTC.